One and the same sample provided the 12 T cell receptor beta chains below, sequenced in a study of PD-1 blockade in mismatch repair-deficient tumors. Profiled with immunoSEQ multiplex PCR; TCRdb holds only in-frame clones, not every one. Of 40,000 or so clones listed, 75% to 90% were seen once; the top ten hold around 0.98%. The specimen comprised PBMCs, sampled approximately 9 months after starting pembrolizumab. Source of these receptors: an adult with mismatch repair-deficient cancer.

The chain has TRBV30 and TRBJ1-3, with D unclear. Trimming pared 4 bases from V and 2 bases from J, leaving 6 bases between. Germline CDR1 reads GTSNPN; CDR2 reads SVGIG (reference sequence). CDR3 size: 12 residues. CDR3 protein: CAWKRPGNTIYF. In nucleotides, the CDR3 is TGTGCCTGGAAGCGACCTGGAAACACCATATATTTT.

The rearrangement uses TRBV29-1 and TRBJ2-3, with unresolved D. CDR3 length: 13 amino acids. The germline CDR1 and CDR2 sequences are SQVTM and ANQGSEA. Trimming left V 6 bases short and J 0 bases short, with 10 bases between. This CDR3 reads CSVEVGSTDTQYF. The CDR3 bases are TGCAGCGTCGAGGTTGGGAGCACAGATACGCAGTATTTT.

This chain uses TRBV28 with TRBJ2-3, with TRBD2 as a possible D gene (6 bases). In germline, CDR1 is MDHEN, CDR2 SYDVKM. This CDR3 spans 16 amino acids. V lost 2 bases, J lost 7 bases, and 19 bases lay in between. The CDR3 is CASSLVLGSVTNTQYF. CDR3 DNA sequence: TGTGCCAGCAGTTTAGTCCTCGGGAGCGTGACAAATACGCAGTATTTT.

V usage is TRBV7-2 and J usage is TRBJ2-2; maybe TRBD2 (6 bases). This CDR3 has 14 residues. V gave up 5 bases and J gave up 4 bases, with 11 bases separating them. CDR1 SGHTA and CDR2 FQGNSA come from the germline V gene. The CDR3, as DNA: TGTGCCAGCAGCCAGGGACTCACCACCGGGGAGCTGTTTTTT. Residues: CASSQGLTTGELFF.

The rearrangement uses TRBV9 and TRBJ2-3; no reliable D call. V gave up 6 bases and J gave up 4 bases, with 18 bases separating them. Germline V gene data show CDR1 as SGDLS and CDR2 as YYNGEE. The CDR3 has 15 amino acids. In DNA, the CDR3 is TGTGCCAGCAACCCGATCGGAGAGGTCCCAGATACGCAGTATTTT. It encodes CASNPIGEVPDTQYF.

The chain combines TRBV7-9 with TRBJ2-7; maybe TRBD2 (6 bases). Deletions cut 8 bases from V and 0 bases from J, with 17 bases between. The CDR3 spans 15 residues. CDR1 is SEHNR, CDR2 FQNEAQ, per germline (reference sequence). The CDR3 DNA reads TGTGCCAGCGGGATGTGGGAGGCTAGCTCCTACGAGCAGTACTTC. Translating gives CASGMWEASSYEQYF.

CDR3 bases: TGCAGCACGACCGGGACAACCTATGGCTACACCTTC. The encoded protein is CSTTGTTYGYTF. The rearrangement joins TRBV29-1 to TRBJ1-2, with D possibly TRBD1 on 6 matching bases. This CDR3 is built from 12 residues. Germline V gives CDR1 SQVTM, CDR2 ANQGSEA. Trimming removed 8 bases from V and 4 bases from J, with 14 bases in between.

This chain connects TRBV6-1 to TRBJ2-2, with no clear D. Trimming took off 7 bases at V and 4 bases at J, with 13 bases between the two ends. The CDR3 totals 14 residues. Germline V CDR1 and CDR2: MNHNS, SASEGT. The CDR3 here is CASKVRQGTGELFF. CDR3 DNA sequence: TGTGCCAGCAAGGTGCGGCAAGGCACCGGGGAGCTGTTTTTT.

The CDR3 nucleotides read TGTGCCAGCAGCGCACGACAGGGGATGAGTGGAGGAGCTTTCTTT. This gives the protein CASSARQGMSGGAFF. The chain joins TRBV7-2 to TRBJ1-1; 8 bases fit TRBD1. Trimming removed 5 bases from V and 10 bases from J; junction bases left unmatched: 15. Germline V CDR1 and CDR2: SGHTA, FQGNSA. This CDR3 has 15 residues.

The rearrangement uses TRBV5-1 and TRBJ2-7, with 8 bases identical to TRBD2. The CDR3 loop spans 15 amino acids. Looked up from germline, CDR1 is SGHRS and CDR2 is YFSETQ. J gave up 2 bases and V 3 bases, and 7 bases lay outside the gene matches. CDR3 sequence: CASSSLAGATYEQYF. CDR3 coding DNA: TGCGCCAGCAGCTCGCTAGCGGGTGCTACCTACGAGCAGTACTTC.

This clone was seen only once. This chain uses TRBV15 with TRBJ1-4, with 11 bases identical to TRBD1. This CDR3 is 15 amino acids long. J lost 7 bases, V lost 4 bases, and 5 bases had no gene match. The germline V gene has CDR1 LNHNV and CDR2 YYDKDF (reference sequence). DNA of the CDR3: TGTGCCACCAGCACTGGACAGGGGGCAAGTGAAAAACTGTTTTTT. It specifies CATSTGQGASEKLFF.

This clone showed up just a few times. This chain joins TRBV19 and TRBJ2-7; tentatively, D is TRBD2 (5 bases). V was trimmed by 3 bases and J by 5 bases, leaving 17 bases between them. Germline V gene sequence: CDR1 LNHDA, CDR2 SQIVND (reference sequence). CDR3 length equals 15 residues. This CDR3 is CASSMRGPSRNEQYF. In nucleotides, the CDR3 is TGTGCCAGTAGTATGAGAGGGCCTAGTCGTAACGAGCAGTACTTC.